The 9 T cell receptor beta chains below were found in one sample sequenced in a study of T cells after yellow fever vaccination. Each CDR3 protein gets one entry after TCRdb re-called the 5' RACE reads with MiXCR. This table holds 450,000 to 600,000 distinct CDR3 sequences, roughly 13% found once. The source was PBMCs, collected on the day of the yellow fever booster vaccination. The receptors shown here come from a man aged 25-45 years who received the YFV17D yellow fever vaccine.

This clonotype was found a few times. The CDR3 DNA reads TGTGCCAGCAGCGTCGAGCTCGGGGCCTGGCGGGATACGCAGTATTTT. Translating gives CASSVELGAWRDTQYF. The chain combines TRBV5-4 with TRBJ2-3; D tentatively reads TRBD1 or TRBD2 (5 bases each). With 4 bases removed from V and 6 bases from J, the gap between germline ends came to 21 bases. Germline V gene data show CDR1 as SGHNT and CDR2 as YYREEE (reference sequence). The CDR3 runs to 16 residues. Full variable domain (outside the CDR3, taken from reference TRBV5-4 and TRBJ2-3): ETGVTQSPTHLIKTRGQQVTLRCSSQSGHNTVSWYQQALGQGPQFIFQYYREEENGRGNFPPRFSGLQFPNYSSELNVNALELDDSALYLCASSVELGAWRDTQYFGPGTRLTVL.

This clonotype has a handful of counts. The chain combines TRBV5-5 with TRBJ2-7, with unresolved D. This CDR3 contains 16 residues. Germline assignment: CDR1 SGHKS and CDR2 YYEKEE (reference sequence). V dropped 2 bases and J dropped 3 bases, with 18 bases sitting between them. The CDR3 reads CASSFDDDRMFYEQYF. DNA of the CDR3: TGTGCCAGCAGCTTCGACGATGACCGGATGTTCTACGAGCAGTACTTC. The whole variable domain, remainder taken from reference TRBV5-5 and TRBJ2-7, is DAGVTQSPTHLIKTRGQQVTLRCSPISGHKSVSWYQQVLGQGPQFIFQYYEKEERGRGNFPDRFSARQFPNYSSELNVNALLLGDSALYLCASSFDDDRMFYEQYFGPGTRLTVT.

This clonotype was detected many times. The chain uses TRBV7-9 and TRBJ2-5; D is perhaps TRBD2 (5 bases). V was clipped by 5 bases and J by 1 base, with 11 bases between them. Germline CDR1 reads SEHNR; CDR2 reads FQNEAQ (reference sequence). The CDR3 has 14 residues. CDR3 bases: TGTGCCAGCAGCCCGGGGTTGATCCAAGAGACCCAGTACTTC. Its translation is CASSPGLIQETQYF.

The chain couples TRBV20-1 to TRBJ1-3; 7 positions agree with TRBD1. V trimming: 1 base; J trimming: 0 bases; junction bases outside the gene matches: 6. The V gene's germline CDR1 is DFQATT and CDR2 SNEGSKA (reference sequence). CDR3 length equals 16 residues. The CDR3 sequence: CSARVGTAHSGNTIYF. CDR3 bases: TGCAGTGCTAGAGTCGGGACAGCACACTCTGGAAACACCATATATTTT.

The sample holds a few counts of this clonotype. This rearrangement joins TRBV5-6 to TRBJ2-1; TRBD1 might be the D (5 bases). CDR3 length equals 11 residues. V was shortened by 7 bases and J by 7 bases, with 9 bases between the two germline ends. The germline gives CDR1 SGHDT, CDR2 YYEEEE. Here the CDR3 DNA reads TGTGCCAGCCGCCCAGGGAATGAGCAGTTCTTC. This gives the protein CASRPGNEQFF. The full variable domain, its missing parts supplied by reference TRBV5-6 and TRBJ2-1, is DAGVTQSPTHLIKTRGQQVTLRCSPKSGHDTVSWYQQALGQGPQFIFQYYEEEERQRGNFPDRFSGHQFPNYSSELNVNALLLGDSALYLCASRPGNEQFFGPGTRLTVL.

The V gene is TRBV9, the J gene TRBJ2-1; D possibly uses TRBD1 or TRBD2 (5 bases each). Germline CDR1 SGDLS, CDR2 YYNGEE. CDR3 length equals 16 residues. V lost 2 bases, J lost 4 bases, and 16 bases lay in between. This CDR3 reads CASSVGDAGLYNEQFF. CDR3 nucleotides: TGTGCCAGCAGCGTTGGGGACGCAGGACTGTACAATGAGCAGTTCTTC.

There are a few counts of this clonotype. The chain has TRBV19 and TRBJ2-7; tentative D call: TRBD2 (6 bases). The V end was cut by 5 bases, the J end by 1 base, with 9 bases between. CDR3 length: 13 residues. The germline gives CDR1 LNHDA, CDR2 SQIVND (reference sequence). The CDR3: CASSHRGSYEQYF. Here the CDR3 DNA reads TGTGCCAGTAGTCACCGGGGGTCCTACGAGCAGTACTTC.

At least ten counts were recorded for this clonotype. The genes are TRBV4-1 and TRBJ2-1; possible D gene TRBD2, 5 bases. Germline loops: CDR1 MGHRA, CDR2 YSYEKL. V was cut by 0 bases and J by 7 bases, with 25 bases left in between. This CDR3 contains 19 residues. CDR3: CASSQDSGAGATTWNEQFF. For the CDR3, the DNA is TGCGCCAGCAGCCAAGATTCAGGCGCGGGTGCGACTACGTGGAATGAGCAGTTCTTC.

This clonotype was found a few times. The chain's CDR3 is CASSDYRGASPDTQYF. In DNA, the CDR3 is TGCGCCAGCAGTGATTACAGGGGGGCTAGCCCAGATACGCAGTATTTT. The rearrangement joins TRBV10-2 to TRBJ2-3; TRBD1 aligns across 8 bases. This CDR3 comprises 16 residues. V was clipped by 3 bases and J by 4 bases; unmatched bases: 9. Germline CDR1 reads WSHSY; CDR2 reads SAAADI.